This T cell receptor (beta chain) was sequenced in a study of identical twins. This CDR3 comprises 16 residues. CDR1 is LNHNV, CDR2 YYDKDF, per germline (reference sequence). Trimming cost V 0 bases and J 0 bases, with 10 bases left between them. This clonotype was observed a few times. TCRdb used MiXCR to reprocess the 5' RACE reads, holding one entry per CDR3 protein. Of around 1.7 million distinct CDR3 sequences listed, roughly a third are singletons. The sequence was collected from a newborn girl in good health. The genes are TRBV15 and TRBJ2-3; TRBD2 might be the D (5 bases). The sample comprised cord blood. CDR3 nucleotides: TGTGCCACCAGCAGAGAATCCGGACTTAGCACAGATACGCAGTATTTT. Translating gives CATSRESGLSTDTQYF.